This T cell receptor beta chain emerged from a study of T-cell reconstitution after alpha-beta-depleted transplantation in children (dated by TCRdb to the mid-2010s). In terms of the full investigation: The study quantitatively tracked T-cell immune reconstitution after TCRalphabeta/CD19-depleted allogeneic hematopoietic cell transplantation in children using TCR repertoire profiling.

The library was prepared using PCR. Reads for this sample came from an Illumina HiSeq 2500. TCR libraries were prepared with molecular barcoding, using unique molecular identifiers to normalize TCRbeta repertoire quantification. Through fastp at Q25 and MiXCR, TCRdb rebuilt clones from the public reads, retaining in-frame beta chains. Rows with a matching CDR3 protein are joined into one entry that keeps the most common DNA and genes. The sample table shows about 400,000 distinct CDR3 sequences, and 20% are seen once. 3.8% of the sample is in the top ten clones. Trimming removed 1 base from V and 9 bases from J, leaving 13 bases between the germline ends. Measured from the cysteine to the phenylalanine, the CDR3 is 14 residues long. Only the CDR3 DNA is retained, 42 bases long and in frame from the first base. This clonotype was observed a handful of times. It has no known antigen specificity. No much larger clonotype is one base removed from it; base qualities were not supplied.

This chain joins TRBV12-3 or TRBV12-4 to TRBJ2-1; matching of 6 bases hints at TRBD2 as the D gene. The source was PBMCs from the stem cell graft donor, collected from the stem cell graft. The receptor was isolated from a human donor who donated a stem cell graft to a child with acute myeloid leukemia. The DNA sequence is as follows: TGTGCCAGCAGTTTAGTACAGGTGGGGGGTGAGCAGTTCTTC. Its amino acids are CASSLVQVGGEQFF.